This T cell receptor (beta chain) was recorded in a study of beta chain features in type 1 diabetes. About the research overall: The number of sorted cells examined across all samples was under 140,000,000. Study outcomes and limitations: All four CD4+ subsets from Type 1 diabetes patients carried moderately but significantly shorter TCRB CDR3s.

Isolated RNA was reverse transcribed in full, so expressed TCRB transcripts were sequenced. Only in-frame clones appear in the TCRdb table, and some are missing; sequencing was by immunoSEQ multiplex PCR. The sample lists 500,000 to 800,000 clones; around 12% were seen once. On this clone: Its antigen is unidentified.

V lost 1 base and J lost 3, with 8 bases in between. In germline, CDR1 is SGHTA, CDR2 FQGNSA. This CDR3 region has 14 residues. The source is a man aged 30 to 39 with type 1 diabetes. V and J are TRBV7-2 and TRBJ2-3; D perhaps matches TRBD2 (5 bases). The sequenced material came from naive CD4+ T cells from blood. In DNA form, the CDR3 reads TGTGCCAGCAGCTTAGACGGCGGGACAGATACGCAGTATTTT. Its translation: CASSLDGGTDTQYF. Full variable domain (outside the CDR3, taken from reference TRBV7-2 and TRBJ2-3): GAGVSQSPSNKVTEKGKDVELRCDPISGHTALYWYRQSLGQGLEFLIYFQGNSAPDKSGLPSDRFSAERTGGSVSTLTIQRTQQEDSAVYLCASSLDGGTDTQYFGPGTRLTVL.